A few counts support the clone carrying this T cell receptor beta chain. The CDR3 has 14 amino acids. The ends lost 6 bases at V and 2 bases at J; junction bases unmatched: 6. These data belong to a study of CD8 T cells in ankylosing spondylitis. MiXCR, run by TCRdb on the 5' RACE reads, gives a single entry per CDR3 protein. The sample has 40,000 to 55,000 distinct CDR3 sequences, 6% to 7.5% seen once. The clonotype was recovered from a female donor with ankylosing spondylitis or in good health (not recorded which). Sequenced: blood, either unsorted or a sorted T cell fraction (not recorded which). The V gene is TRBV12-3 or TRBV12-4, the J gene TRBJ2-7; 8 bases are a match to TRBD1. CDR3 coding DNA: TGTGCCAGCAGGCGACAGGGGATCCCCTACGAGCAGTACTTC. Its translation: CASRRQGIPYEQYF.